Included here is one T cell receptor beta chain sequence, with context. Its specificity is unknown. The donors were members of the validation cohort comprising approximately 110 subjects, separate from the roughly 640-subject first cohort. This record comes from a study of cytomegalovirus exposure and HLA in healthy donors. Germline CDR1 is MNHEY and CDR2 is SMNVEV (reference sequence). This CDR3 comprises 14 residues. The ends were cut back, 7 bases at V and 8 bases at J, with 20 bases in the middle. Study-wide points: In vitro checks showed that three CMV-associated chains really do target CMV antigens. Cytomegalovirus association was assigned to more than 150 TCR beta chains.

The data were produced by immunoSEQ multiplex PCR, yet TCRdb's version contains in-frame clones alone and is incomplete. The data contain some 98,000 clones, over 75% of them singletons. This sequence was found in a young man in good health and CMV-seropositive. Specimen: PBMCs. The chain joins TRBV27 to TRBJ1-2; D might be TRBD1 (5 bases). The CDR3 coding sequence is TGTGCCAGCACTCCTAACTGGGGGGTTGGGGGCTACACCTTC. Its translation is CASTPNWGVGGYTF.